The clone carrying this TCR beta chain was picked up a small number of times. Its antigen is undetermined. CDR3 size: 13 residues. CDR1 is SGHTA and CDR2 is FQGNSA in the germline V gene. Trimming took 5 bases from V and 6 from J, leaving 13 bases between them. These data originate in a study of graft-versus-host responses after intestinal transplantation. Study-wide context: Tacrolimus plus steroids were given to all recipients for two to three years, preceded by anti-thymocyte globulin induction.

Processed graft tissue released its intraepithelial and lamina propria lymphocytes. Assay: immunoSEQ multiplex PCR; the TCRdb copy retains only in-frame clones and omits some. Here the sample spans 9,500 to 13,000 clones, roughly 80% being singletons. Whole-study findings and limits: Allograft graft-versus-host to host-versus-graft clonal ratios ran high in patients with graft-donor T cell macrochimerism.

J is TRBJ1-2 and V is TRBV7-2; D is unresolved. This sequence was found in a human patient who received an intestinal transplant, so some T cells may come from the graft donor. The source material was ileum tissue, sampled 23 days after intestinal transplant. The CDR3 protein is CASSPPSGNGYTF. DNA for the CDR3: TGTGCCAGCAGCCCCCCAAGCGGAAATGGCTACACCTTC.